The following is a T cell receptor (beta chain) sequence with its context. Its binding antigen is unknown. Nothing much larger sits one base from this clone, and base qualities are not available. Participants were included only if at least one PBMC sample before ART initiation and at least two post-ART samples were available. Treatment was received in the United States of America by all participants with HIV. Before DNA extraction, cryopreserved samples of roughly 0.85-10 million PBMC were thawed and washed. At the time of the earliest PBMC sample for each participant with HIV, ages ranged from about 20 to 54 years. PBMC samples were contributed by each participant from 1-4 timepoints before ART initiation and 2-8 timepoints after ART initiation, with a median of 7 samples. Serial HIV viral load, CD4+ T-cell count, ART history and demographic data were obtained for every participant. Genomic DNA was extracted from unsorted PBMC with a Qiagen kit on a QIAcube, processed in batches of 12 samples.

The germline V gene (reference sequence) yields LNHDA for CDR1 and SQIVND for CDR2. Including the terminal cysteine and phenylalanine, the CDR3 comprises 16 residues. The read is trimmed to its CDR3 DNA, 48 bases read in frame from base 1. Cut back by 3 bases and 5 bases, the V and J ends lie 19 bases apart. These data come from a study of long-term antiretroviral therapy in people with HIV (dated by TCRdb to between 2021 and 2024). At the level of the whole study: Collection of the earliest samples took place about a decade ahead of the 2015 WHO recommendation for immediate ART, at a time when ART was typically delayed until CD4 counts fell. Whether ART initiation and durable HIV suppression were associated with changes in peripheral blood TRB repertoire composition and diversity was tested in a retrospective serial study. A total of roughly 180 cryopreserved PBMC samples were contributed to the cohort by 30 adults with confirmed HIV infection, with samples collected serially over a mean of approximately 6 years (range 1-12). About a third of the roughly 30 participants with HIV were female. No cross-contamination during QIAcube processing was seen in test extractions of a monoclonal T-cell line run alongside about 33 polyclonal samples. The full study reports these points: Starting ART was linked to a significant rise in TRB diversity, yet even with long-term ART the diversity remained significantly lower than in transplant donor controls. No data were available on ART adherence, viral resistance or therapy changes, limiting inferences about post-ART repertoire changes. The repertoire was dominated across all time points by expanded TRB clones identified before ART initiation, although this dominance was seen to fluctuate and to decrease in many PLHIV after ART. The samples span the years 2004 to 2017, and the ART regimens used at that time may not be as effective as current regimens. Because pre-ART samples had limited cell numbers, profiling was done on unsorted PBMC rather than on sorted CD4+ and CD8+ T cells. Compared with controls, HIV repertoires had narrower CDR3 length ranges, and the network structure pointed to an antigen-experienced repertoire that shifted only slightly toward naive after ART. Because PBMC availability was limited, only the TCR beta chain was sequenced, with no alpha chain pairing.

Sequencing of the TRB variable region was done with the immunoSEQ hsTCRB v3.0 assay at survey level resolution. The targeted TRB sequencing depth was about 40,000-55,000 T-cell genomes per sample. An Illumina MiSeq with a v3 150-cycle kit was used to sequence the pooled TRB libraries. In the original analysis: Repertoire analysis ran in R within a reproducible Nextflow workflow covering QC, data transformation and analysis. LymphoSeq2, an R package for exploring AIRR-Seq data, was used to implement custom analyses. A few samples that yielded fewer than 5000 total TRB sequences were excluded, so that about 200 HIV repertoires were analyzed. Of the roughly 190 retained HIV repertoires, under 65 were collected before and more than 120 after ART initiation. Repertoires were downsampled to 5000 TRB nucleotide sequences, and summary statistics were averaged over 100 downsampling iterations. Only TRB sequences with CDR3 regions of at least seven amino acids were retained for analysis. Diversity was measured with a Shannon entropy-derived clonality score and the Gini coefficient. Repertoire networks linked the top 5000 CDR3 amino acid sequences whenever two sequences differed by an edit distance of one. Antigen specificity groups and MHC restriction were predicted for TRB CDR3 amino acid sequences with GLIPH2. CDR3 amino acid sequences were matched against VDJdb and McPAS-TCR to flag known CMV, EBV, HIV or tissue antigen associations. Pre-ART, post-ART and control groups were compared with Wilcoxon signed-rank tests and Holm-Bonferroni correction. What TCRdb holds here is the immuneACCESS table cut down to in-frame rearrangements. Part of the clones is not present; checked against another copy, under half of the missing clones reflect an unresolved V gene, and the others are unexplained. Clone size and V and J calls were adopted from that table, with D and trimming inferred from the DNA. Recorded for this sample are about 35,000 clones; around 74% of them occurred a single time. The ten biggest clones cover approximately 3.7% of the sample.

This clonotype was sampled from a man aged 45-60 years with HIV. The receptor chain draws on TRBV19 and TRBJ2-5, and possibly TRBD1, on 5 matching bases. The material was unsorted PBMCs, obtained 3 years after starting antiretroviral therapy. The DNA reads TGTGCCAGTAGTATCCTACTCCAGGGTGGGCACGAGACCCAGTACTTC. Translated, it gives CASSILLQGGHETQYF.